The present entry profiles one TCR beta chain with its context. Its antigen remains unidentified. No much larger clonotype is one base removed from it; base qualities were not supplied. The sample belongs to a study of cytomegalovirus exposure and HLA in healthy donors (dated by TCRdb to 2017 to 2019). Background on the whole study: According to an earlier analysis of 587 of the donors, roughly 180 million T cells yielded 100 million or so unique TCR beta sequences and approximately 300 Gb of sequence data. In a later analysis, previously published TCR beta repertoires from about 640 donors were re-analyzed and high-resolution HLA genotyping was added so that TCR occurrence patterns could be studied. To predict cytomegalovirus infection status, the study combined high-throughput TCR immunosequencing, statistical association of individual TCRs with disease status, and machine learning. The study aimed to test whether signatures of past pathogen exposure could be identified by cataloging public T cell receptors. All discovery cohort repertoires had been generated on a single sequencing platform. An earlier analysis of 587 of the donors applied high-throughput TCR beta sequencing to assess whether each TCR beta V gene segment acted as functional or pseudogenic. Typing coverage differed by locus: A, B, C, DRB1 and DQB1 were typed in roughly 629-630 donors, DQA1 in 500 to 550, DPA1 in around 600, and DPB1 in 450 to 480. Of the approximately 400 genotyped donors, roughly 76% were placed in the genetic ancestry cluster associated with self-reported Caucasian donors. The T cell repertoires of around 670 subjects were profiled by immunosequencing and related to cytomegalovirus serostatus. Across some 400 genotyped donors of the cohort, an average of roughly 250,000 unique TCR beta nucleotide sequences per donor were sequenced, and roughly a sixth of those sequences were non-productive. Genome-wide SNP genotypes for about 65% of the 666 donors were used in a later genetic analysis, which treated that subset as a discovery cohort. Donor age, sex, ethnicity and CMV serostatus were collected together with the repertoire data. An early release that covered around 590 HLA-typed donors contained about 300 gigabases of sequencing data and around 85 million unique TCR sequences. Both class I and class II loci were covered by HLA typing, at four-digit resolution. In addition to the first cohort of 666 subjects, a separate validation cohort of 100 to 150 different subjects was used. Roughly 5 DR-DQ haplotypes were treated as single units for association and clustering because of strong linkage in the cohort. In the later analysis, no new phenotypic data were used to find candidate immune exposures; instead, reliance was placed on TCR beta sequences and their occurrence across donors.

Reading from cysteine to phenylalanine, the CDR3 counts 15 amino acids. The only DNA kept is the CDR3, 45 bases in frame from the first base. Trimming removed 7 bases from V and 4 bases from J; the gene matches leave 6 bases unexplained. The germline V gene specifies SQVTM as CDR1 and ANQGSEA as CDR2. The cohort consisted of 650 to 700 healthy bone marrow donors. Cohort members were all nominally healthy when sampled, although unrecorded immune exposures were likely present. The donor tested CMV seronegative and was one of the 352 seronegative cohort members. Every donor gave a peripheral blood sample, and the peripheral blood mononuclear cells from that sample were used for TCR beta sequencing. The Qiagen DNeasy Blood Extraction Kit was used to extract genomic DNA from the blood cell samples. The library was built by means of the immunoSEQ multiplex PCR assay. A mixture of 60 forward primers for TCR Vbeta segments and 13 reverse primers for TCR Jbeta segments was used in the multiplex PCR. A multiplex PCR assay on genomic DNA amplified the CDR3 region of rearranged TCR beta genes. Amplified TCR beta libraries were sequenced as 87-base-pair reads on the Illumina HiSeq System. The authors processed their data as follows. Across the roughly 640 repertoires, a later analysis counted 78 million or so unique TCR beta chains, roughly 11 million of which were shared by at least two donors. Raw reads were error-corrected and collapsed into unique sequences by a nearest-neighbor algorithm in which closely related sequences were merged to remove PCR and sequencing errors. To assign V, D and J gene segments, CDR3 sequences were aligned to IMGT reference sequences. For a sequence to be retained, a match of at least six nucleotides to both a V gene segment and a J gene segment was required. Rearrangements were classified as productive when the CDR3 lacked stop codons and remained in frame with V and J, and all other rearrangements were classified as non-productive. CDR3 was defined according to IMGT convention as the region running from the second conserved V-encoded cysteine to the conserved J-encoded phenylalanine. The earlier analysis of fewer than 700 of the donors excluded sequences that lacked an unambiguous match to a single V gene segment. In an earlier analysis of some 590 of the donors, a V segment was called functional when productive rearrangements were above 56.7%, and segregating when the standard deviation between donors exceeded 5%. A statistical classification framework was built to diagnose cytomegalovirus status from the catalog of TCR beta chain sequences. In a later analysis, V and J genes were assigned by comparing TCR nucleotide sequences against IMGT/GENE-DB human TR gene sequences. Using the TCRdist pipeline, a later analysis assigned CDR3 sequences along with most-parsimonious VDJ recombination scenarios. In a later analysis, each TCR beta chain was defined by its CDR3 amino acid sequence together with its V-gene family, and reads without a unique V-gene family were excluded. As a way to deal with suspected cross-contamination and a sequencing artifact, a later analysis dropped approximately 570 nucleotide sequences that were highly shared and had low generation probability. In a later analysis, a clonal expansion index for each public chain was calculated from normalized within-repertoire ranks of inferred template counts. A later analysis computed generation probabilities with a VDJ recombination model fitted to out-of-frame rearrangements, and checked the results against IGoR. In a later analysis, TCR-TCR, TCR-HLA and TCR-CMV co-occurrence was scored with hypergeometric tests, and a repertoire-size bias correction was applied to TCR pairs. A later analysis estimated false discovery rates by permuting HLA or CMV assignments 20 times. In a later analysis, co-occurring TCRs were grouped with DBSCAN, and TCRdist sequence similarity was added when clustering was performed within HLA-allele-positive subsets. Co-occurrence clustering excluded repertoires with fewer than 30,000 or more than 120,000 public chains, plus five with anomalous nucleotide sharing. TCRdb took this table from immuneACCESS and kept in-frame rearrangements with V and J called. Such tables lack part of the clones; where checked against another copy, unresolved V genes explain under half of the gap, and the rest is unexplained. V and J calls and clone size are given by that table; D and trimming were obtained from the DNA. The sample yields 99,000 or so clones; under 85% were counted once. Together, the top ten hold about 5.9% of the sample.

What the work shows at the level of the full study, not this receptor alone: A later analysis found that most CMV-associated TCR beta chains appeared HLA-restricted, with HLA associations seemingly driven largely by CMV exposure. At a false discovery rate of 0.05, a later analysis linked about 17,000 TCR beta sequences to specific HLA alleles. In an earlier analysis of 587 of the donors, most TCR beta V segments were observed in productive rearrangements about 87% or about 30% of the time, broadly matching IMGT annotations. In a later genetic analysis, a missense DCLRE1C variant was associated with V-gene and J-gene trimming of TCR beta chains, and the association was replicated in an independent cohort. Because counts were too low, 15 to 20 rarely observed V segments, including chromosome 9 orphons, were excluded from the earlier analysis of some 590 of the donors. Only TCR beta chains were sequenced in this cohort, and the absence of alpha or paired-chain data limited detectable features. When HLA alleles, especially DR and DQ, strongly co-occurred, TCR associations were difficult to assign to individual alleles. Linkage disequilibrium might explain the correlated functional status among segregating V segments, but an unknown experimental factor could not be ruled out. A later genetic analysis reported fewer N-insertions in productive TCRs among donors in an Asian-associated ancestry cluster than the roughly 700-donor mean. A further reported finding was that TCR beta sequences accurately predicted the HLA-A and HLA-B alleles for most subjects in the first cohort. In vitro tests confirmed that a few of the cytomegalovirus-associated TCR beta chains recognize cytomegalovirus antigens. Because HLA typing was missing for some donors at each locus, association tests included only the typed subset. A later analysis found that TCR association rates varied across HLA loci, with DRB1 alleles showing the most associated TCRs and HLA-C alleles the fewest. The only immune exposure information available for the cohort was CMV serostatus. While some public TCRs were present in many individuals, most TCR sequences turned up only very rarely across donors. Some IMGT-functional V segments, including TRBV6-2 and TRBV6-3, could not be told apart with the 87-base-pair reads, so those segments were excluded. According to a later analysis, parvovirus B19, influenza, CMV and Epstein-Barr virus appeared linked to several top co-occurrence clusters. Cytomegalovirus status was reported to be diagnosed by the classifier with high specificity and sensitivity in both the original and validation cohorts. In a later analysis, HLA-associated TCR beta chains showed more clonal expansion and lower generation probabilities than non-associated chains that were equally common. A group of highly shared sequence variants was considered likely to be a technical artifact of the sequencing pipeline. Sequencing depth was assumed to be roughly uniform across donors in the presence/absence analyses, though that assumption may not hold. According to the authors, the approach could potentially be generalized to other disease states and immunological phenotypes. In the study, around 160 TCR beta chains were listed as associated with cytomegalovirus.

This TCR was recovered from a man aged 18 to 30 in good health and CMV-seronegative. Recombination joined TRBV29-1 with TRBJ2-3, and 15 junctional nucleotides match TRBD2. The sample was PBMCs. CDR3 protein: CSAGLAGGPADTQYF. In nucleotide form, the sequence is TGCAGCGCCGGACTAGCGGGAGGGCCTGCAGATACGCAGTATTTT.